This record looks at one T cell receptor beta chain sequence and its context. No cognate antigen has been identified for it. Within one base of it there is no much larger clone, and no base qualities were kept. This entry belongs to a study of blood T cell repertoires in COVID-19 (dated by TCRdb to about 2020). Study-level background: The collaborator samples originated in the United States, Italy and Spain and spanned the acute and convalescent phases of COVID-19. The repertoires were released in a freely available public database intended as a resource for research on the immune response to SARS-CoV-2. The material from the prospective study consisted of cDNA or gDNA derived from T cells, B-cell-depleted T cells, or PBMCs. Deeply sampled blood TCRbeta repertoires from subjects exposed to, actively infected with, or recovered from COVID-19 were included in the dataset. The sample metadata nearly always contained a de-identified subject ID, COVID-19 status, age in years and sex. Where HLA class I and class II types were available, the types were taken from metadata supplied by the sample provider, not from assay-based typing. The samples were drawn from two sources: the first 160 participants of the ongoing ImmuneRACE study, and 1,000 to 1,500 subjects contributed by 6 global collaborators. The study at large found these results: How much clinical and demographic metadata was included differed by source and by participant, and the metadata was provided uncurated.

In the prospective study, participants were about 18 to 89 years old, resided in about two dozen geographic areas of the United States, and were enrolled through a virtual design. In the prospective study, cohorts were assigned on the basis of participant-reported clinical history obtained from a screening survey and a study questionnaire. A participant counted as exposed if, within 2 weeks of entering the study, that participant had been in contact with someone who had a PCR-confirmed or clinician-diagnosed COVID-19 case. Mobile phlebotomists in the prospective study collected whole blood, serum and a nasopharyngeal or oropharyngeal swab from every participant. Additional blood draws and questionnaires over an approximately two-month period could optionally be provided by prospective study participants. Before DNA extraction, blood samples from the prospective study were shipped at room temperature or frozen.

TCRbeta CDR3 regions were amplified from genomic DNA by means of the immunoSEQ Assay, a bias-controlled multiplex PCR. The original methods were these. Nucleated cell counts per sample were estimated from amplification of reference gene primers within the assay. To quantify the absolute abundance of each unique TCRbeta CDR3 rearrangement, sequence reads were collapsed and filtered. Productive Simpson clonality was computed per sample as the square root of Simpson's diversity index over productive rearrangements. Here the immuneACCESS table is served through TCRdb, limited to in-frame sequences with V and J called. Missing clones are a known gap in these copies; in checked studies unresolved V genes cover under half, and the rest lacks a known reason. The DNA was the basis for D and trimming; V, J and clone size are from that table. The sample records about 260,000 clones, about 87% of which are singletons. The ten largest clones capture about 3.4% of the sample.

Reading from cysteine to phenylalanine, the CDR3 counts 15 amino acids. Only the CDR3 region is kept as DNA, spanning 45 bases read in frame from base 1. The germline V gene supplies CDR1 LGHNA and CDR2 YSLEER. The junction shows trimming of 0 bases on V and 8 bases on J, and the gene matches do not reach 8 bases of it. The chain is made from TRBV4-3 and TRBJ2-5, with 8 central nucleotides matching TRBD1. The sequencing sample was made of PBMCs or T cells enriched from blood (not recorded which). This TCR derives from a woman in her thirties or forties who had been exposed to COVID-19. CDR3 region: CASSQDYTAGGTQYF. Here is the DNA: TGCGCCAGCAGCCAAGATTACACCGCAGGGGGCACCCAGTACTTC.